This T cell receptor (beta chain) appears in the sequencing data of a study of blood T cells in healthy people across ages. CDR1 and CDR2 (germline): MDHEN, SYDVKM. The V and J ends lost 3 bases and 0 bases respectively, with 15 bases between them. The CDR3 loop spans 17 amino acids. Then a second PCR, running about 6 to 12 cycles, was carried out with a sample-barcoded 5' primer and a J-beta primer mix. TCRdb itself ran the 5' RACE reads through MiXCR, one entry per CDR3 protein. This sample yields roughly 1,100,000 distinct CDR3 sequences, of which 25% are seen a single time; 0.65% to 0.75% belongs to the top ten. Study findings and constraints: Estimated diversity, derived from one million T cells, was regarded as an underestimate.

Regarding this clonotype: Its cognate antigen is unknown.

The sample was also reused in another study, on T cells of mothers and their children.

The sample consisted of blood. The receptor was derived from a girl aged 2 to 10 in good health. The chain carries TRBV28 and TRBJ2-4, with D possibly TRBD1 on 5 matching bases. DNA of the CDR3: TGTGCCAGCAGTTTCCCCGGACACCAAATAGCCAAAAACATTCAGTACTTC. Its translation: CASSFPGHQIAKNIQYF. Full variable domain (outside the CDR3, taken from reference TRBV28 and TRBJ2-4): DVKVTQSSRYLVKRTGEKVFLECVQDMDHENMFWYRQDPGLGLRLIYFSYDVKMKEKGDIPEGYSVSREKKERFSLILESASTNQTSMYLCASSFPGHQIAKNIQYFGAGTRLSVL.